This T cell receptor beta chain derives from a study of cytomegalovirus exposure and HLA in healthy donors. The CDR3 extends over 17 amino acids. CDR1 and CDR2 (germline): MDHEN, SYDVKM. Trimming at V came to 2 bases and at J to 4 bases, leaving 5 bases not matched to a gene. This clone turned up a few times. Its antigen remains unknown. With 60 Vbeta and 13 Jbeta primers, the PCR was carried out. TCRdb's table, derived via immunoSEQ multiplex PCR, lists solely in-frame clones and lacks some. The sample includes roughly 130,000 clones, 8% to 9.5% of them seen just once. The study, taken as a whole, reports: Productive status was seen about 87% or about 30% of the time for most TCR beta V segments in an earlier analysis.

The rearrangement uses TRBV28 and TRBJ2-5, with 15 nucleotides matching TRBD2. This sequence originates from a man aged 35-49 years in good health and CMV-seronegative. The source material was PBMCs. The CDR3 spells CASSLPGLAGGRETQYF. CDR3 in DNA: TGTGCCAGCAGTTTACCAGGACTAGCGGGGGGGCGAGAGACCCAGTACTTC.